Listed below are T cell receptor beta chains from one sample, sequenced in a study of OX40 agonist ivuxolimab in advanced cancers. The protocol was immunoSEQ multiplex PCR, while the TCRdb copy is restricted to in-frame clones and leaves out a portion. The sample shows almost 70,000 clones, about 89% of them seen only once. The source material was CD4+ or CD8+ T cells sorted from blood, sampled in a trial of the OX40 agonist ivuxolimab. These receptors were obtained from an adult with an advanced solid tumor such as melanoma, head and neck, liver or kidney cancer. CDR3s include the opening cysteine and the closing phenylalanine or tryptophan. D genes are given only for firm matches.

17	TRBV19	TRBJ1-6	TRBD1	CASTGTGIGIGNSPLHF	TGTGCCAGTACCGGGACAGGGATCGGTATTGGTAATTCACCCCTCCACTTT
18	TRBV28	TRBJ1-1	.	CASSADPTWGRENTEAFF	TGTGCCAGCAGTGCAGACCCGACCTGGGGACGGGAGAACACTGAAGCTTTCTTT
19	TRBV27	TRBJ2-3	TRBD2	CASSPVPGLAGWTTDTQYF	TGTGCCAGCAGTCCAGTCCCGGGACTAGCGGGGTGGACCACAGATACGCAGTATTTT
14	TRBV5-1	TRBJ1-5	.	CASSLGHDNQPQHF	TGCGCCAGCAGCTTGGGACACGACAATCAGCCCCAGCATTTT
16	TRBV28	TRBJ2-1	TRBD1	CASSYYVRGRINEQFF	TGTGCCAGCAGTTACTACGTCAGGGGGCGCATCAATGAGCAGTTCTTC
14	TRBV11-2	TRBJ1-1	TRBD1	CASSGWTGNTEAFF	TGTGCCAGCAGCGGATGGACAGGAAACACTGAAGCTTTCTTT
16	TRBV6-4	TRBJ2-5	TRBD2	CASSDPSGAIQETQYF	TGTGCCAGCAGTGACCCTAGCGGGGCAATACAAGAGACCCAGTACTTC
14	TRBV6-5	TRBJ2-7	.	CASSYGGANYEQYF	TGTGCCAGCAGTTACGGGGGGGCAAACTACGAGCAGTACTTC
14	TRBV6-5	TRBJ1-3	TRBD1	CASLSPGQRNTIYF	TGTGCCAGCTTGAGTCCGGGACAGCGGAACACCATATATTTT
15	TRBV11-1	TRBJ2-7	.	CASSQATDLSYEQYF	TGTGCCAGCAGCCAAGCAACCGATCTCTCCTACGAGCAGTACTTC